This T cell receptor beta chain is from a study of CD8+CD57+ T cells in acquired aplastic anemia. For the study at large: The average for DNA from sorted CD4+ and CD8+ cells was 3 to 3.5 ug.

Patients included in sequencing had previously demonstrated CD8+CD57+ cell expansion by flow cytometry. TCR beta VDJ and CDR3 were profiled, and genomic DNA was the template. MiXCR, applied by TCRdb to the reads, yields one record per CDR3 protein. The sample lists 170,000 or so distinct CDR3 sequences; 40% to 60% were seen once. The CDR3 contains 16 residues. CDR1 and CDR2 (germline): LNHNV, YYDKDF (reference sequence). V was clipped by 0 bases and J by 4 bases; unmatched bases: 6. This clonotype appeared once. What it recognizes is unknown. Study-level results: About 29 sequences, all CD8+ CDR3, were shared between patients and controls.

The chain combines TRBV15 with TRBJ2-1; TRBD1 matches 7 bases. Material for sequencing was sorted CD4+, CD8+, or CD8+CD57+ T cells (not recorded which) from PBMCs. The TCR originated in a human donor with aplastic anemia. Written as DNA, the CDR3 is TGTGCCACCAGCAGAGACGCCGGGACAGAGTACAATGAGCAGTTCTTC. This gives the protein CATSRDAGTEYNEQFF.